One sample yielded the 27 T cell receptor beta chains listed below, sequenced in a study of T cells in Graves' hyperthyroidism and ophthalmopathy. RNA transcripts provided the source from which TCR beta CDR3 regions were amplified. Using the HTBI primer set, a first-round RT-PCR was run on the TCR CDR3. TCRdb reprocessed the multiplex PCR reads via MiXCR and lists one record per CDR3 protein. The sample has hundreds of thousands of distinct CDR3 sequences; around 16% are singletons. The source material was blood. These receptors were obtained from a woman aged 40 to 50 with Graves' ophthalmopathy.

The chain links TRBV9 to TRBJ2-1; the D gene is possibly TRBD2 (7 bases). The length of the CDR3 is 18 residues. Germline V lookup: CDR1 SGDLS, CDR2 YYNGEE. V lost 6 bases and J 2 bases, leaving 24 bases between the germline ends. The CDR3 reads CASTQGGGGAPAYNEQFF. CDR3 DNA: TGTGCCAGCACCCAAGGGGGGGGGGGGGCACCTGCCTACAATGAGCAGTTCTTC.

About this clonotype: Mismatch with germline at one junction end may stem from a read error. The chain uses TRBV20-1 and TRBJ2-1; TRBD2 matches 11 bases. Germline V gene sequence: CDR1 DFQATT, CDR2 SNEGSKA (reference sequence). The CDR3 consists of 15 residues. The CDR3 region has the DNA TGCAGTTACCAAAGACTAGCGGGGTTATACAATGAGCGGTTCTTC. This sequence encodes CSYQRLAGLYNERFF.

CDR3 residues: CASSLRTADNSPLHF. DNA of the CDR3: TGTGCCAGCAGCTTAAGGACGGCTGATAATTCACCCCTCCACTTT. The J gene is TRBJ1-6, the V gene TRBV7-2; D unresolved. Germline values: CDR1 SGHTA, CDR2 FQGNSA. CDR3 length: 15 residues. V shed 2 bases and J shed 5 bases, with 10 bases lying between them.

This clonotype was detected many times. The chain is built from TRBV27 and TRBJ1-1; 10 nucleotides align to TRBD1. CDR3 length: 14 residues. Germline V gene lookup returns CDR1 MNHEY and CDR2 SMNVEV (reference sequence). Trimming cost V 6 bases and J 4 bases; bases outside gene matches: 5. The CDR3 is CASRRDRGTTEAFF. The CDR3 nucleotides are TGTGCCAGCAGAAGGGACAGGGGTACCACTGAAGCTTTCTTT.

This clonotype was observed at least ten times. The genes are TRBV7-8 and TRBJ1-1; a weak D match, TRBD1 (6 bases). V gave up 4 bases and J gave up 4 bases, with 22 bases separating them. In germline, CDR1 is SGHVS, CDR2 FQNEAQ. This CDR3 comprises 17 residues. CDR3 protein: CASSYSTGGTWVTEAFF. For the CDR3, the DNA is TGTGCCAGCAGCTATTCGACAGGCGGAACTTGGGTCACTGAAGCTTTCTTT.

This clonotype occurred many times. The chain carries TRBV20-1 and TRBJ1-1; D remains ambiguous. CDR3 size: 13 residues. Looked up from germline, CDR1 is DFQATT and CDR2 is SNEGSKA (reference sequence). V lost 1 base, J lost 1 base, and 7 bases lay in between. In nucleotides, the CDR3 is TGCAGTGCTAGAGTGTACGGGAACACTGAAGCTTTCTTT. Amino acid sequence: CSARVYGNTEAFF.

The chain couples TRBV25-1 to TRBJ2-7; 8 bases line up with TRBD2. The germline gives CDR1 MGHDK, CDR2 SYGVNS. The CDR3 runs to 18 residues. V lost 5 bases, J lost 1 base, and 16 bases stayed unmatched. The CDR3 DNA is TGTGCCAGCAGTACCACCCGGGCTAGCGGGCCGCTTTCCTACGAGCAGTACTTC. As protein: CASSTTRASGPLSYEQYF.

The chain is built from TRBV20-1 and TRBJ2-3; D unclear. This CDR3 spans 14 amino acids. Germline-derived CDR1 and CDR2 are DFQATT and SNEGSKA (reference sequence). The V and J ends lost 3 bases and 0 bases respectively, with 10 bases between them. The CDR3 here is CSASVRTSTDTQYF. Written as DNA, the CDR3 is TGCAGTGCTAGTGTTCGAACTAGCACAGATACGCAGTATTTT.

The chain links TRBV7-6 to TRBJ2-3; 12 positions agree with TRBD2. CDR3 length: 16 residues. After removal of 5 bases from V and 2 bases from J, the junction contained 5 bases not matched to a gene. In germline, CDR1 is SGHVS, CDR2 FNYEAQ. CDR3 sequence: CASSLGLAGYTDTQYF. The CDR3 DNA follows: TGTGCCAGCAGCCTAGGACTAGCGGGGTACACAGATACGCAGTATTTT.

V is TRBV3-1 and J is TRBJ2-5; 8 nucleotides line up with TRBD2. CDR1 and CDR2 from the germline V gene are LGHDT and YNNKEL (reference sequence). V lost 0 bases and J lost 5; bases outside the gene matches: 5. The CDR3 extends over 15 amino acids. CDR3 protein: CASSQEFASGETQYF. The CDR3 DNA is TGTGCCAGCAGCCAAGAGTTCGCTAGCGGGGAGACCCAGTACTTC.

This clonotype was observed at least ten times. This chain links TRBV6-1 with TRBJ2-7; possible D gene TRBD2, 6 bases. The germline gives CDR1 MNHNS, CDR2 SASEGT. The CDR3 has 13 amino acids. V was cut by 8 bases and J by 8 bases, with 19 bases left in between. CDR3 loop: CASGMAPGGKQYF. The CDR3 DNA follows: TGTGCCAGCGGTATGGCTCCAGGAGGGAAGCAGTACTTC.

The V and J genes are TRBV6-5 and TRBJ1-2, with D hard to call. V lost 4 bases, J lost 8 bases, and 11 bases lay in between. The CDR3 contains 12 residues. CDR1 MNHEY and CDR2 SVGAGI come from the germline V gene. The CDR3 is CASSSRVLGYTF. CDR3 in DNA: TGTGCCAGCAGTTCTAGGGTGTTGGGCTACACCTTC.

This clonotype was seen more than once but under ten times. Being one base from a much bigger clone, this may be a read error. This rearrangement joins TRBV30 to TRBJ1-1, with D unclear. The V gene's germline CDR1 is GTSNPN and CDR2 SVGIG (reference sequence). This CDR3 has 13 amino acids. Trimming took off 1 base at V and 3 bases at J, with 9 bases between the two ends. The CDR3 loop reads CAWSATDDTEAFF. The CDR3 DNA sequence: TGTGCCTGGAGTGCCACAGACGACACTGAAGCTTTCTTT.

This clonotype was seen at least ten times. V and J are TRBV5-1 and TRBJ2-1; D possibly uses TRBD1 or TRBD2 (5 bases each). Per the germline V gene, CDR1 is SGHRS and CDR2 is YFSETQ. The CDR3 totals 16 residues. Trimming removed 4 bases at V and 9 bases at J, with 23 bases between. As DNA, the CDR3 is TGCGCCAGCAGCCCCCGAGGGGTGAGCACAATGGGTGAGCAGTTCTTC. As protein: CASSPRGVSTMGEQFF.

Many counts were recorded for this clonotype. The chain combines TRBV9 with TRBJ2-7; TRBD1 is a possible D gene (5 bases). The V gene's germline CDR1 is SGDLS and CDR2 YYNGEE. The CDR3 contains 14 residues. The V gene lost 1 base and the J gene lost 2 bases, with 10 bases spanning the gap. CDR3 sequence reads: CASSVSPGPYEQYF. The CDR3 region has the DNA TGTGCCAGCAGCGTATCGCCAGGGCCCTACGAGCAGTACTTC.

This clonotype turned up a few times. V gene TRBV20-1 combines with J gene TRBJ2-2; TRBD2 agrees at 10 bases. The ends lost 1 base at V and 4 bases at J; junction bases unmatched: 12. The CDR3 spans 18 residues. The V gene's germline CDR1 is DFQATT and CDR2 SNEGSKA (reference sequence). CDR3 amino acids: CSARVLAGVGRVTGELFF. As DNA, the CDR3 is TGCAGTGCTAGAGTTCTAGCGGGAGTGGGGCGGGTCACCGGGGAGCTGTTTTTT.

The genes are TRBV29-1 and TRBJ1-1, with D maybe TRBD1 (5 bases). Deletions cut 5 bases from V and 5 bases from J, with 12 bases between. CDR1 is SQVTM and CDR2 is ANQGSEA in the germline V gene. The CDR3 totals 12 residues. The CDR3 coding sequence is TGCAGCGTTCCGGGGGGGAGGACTGAAGCTTTCTTT. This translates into CSVPGGRTEAFF.

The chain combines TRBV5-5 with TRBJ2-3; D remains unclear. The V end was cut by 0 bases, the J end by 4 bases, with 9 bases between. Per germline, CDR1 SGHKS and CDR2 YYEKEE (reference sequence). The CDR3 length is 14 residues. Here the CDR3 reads CASSLGDPSDTQYF. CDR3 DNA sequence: TGTGCCAGCAGCTTGGGGGATCCGTCAGATACGCAGTATTTT.

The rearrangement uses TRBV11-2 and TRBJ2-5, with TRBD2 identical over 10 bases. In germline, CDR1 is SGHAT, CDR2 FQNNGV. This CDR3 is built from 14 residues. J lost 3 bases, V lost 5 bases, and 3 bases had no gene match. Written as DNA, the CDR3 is TGTGCCAGCAGCATGCTAGCGGGGGAAGAGACCCAGTACTTC. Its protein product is CASSMLAGEETQYF. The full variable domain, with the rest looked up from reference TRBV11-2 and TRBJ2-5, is EAGVAQSPRYKIIEKRQSVAFWCNPISGHATLYWYQQILGQGPKLLIQFQNNGVVDDSQLPKDRFSAERLKGVDSTLKIQPAKLEDSAVYLCASSMLAGEETQYFGPGTRLLVL.

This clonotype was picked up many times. As DNA, the CDR3 is TGTGCCAGCAGAATCTTGACTAGCGGGGGATTCAATGAGCAGTTCTTC. Its translation: CASRILTSGGFNEQFF. The rearrangement links TRBV2 to TRBJ2-1; 12 nucleotides agree with TRBD2. The germline CDR1 and CDR2 sequences are SNHLY and FYNNEI. V gave up 6 bases and J gave up 6 bases; unmatched junction bases: 9. CDR3 length equals 16 residues.

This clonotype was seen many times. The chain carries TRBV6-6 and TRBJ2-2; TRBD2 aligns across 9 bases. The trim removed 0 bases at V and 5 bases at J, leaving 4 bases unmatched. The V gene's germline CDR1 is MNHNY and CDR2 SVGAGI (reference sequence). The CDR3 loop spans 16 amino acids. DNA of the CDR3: TGTGCCAGCAGTTACTCGATACTAGCGGGTACCGGGGAGCTGTTTTTT. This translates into CASSYSILAGTGELFF.

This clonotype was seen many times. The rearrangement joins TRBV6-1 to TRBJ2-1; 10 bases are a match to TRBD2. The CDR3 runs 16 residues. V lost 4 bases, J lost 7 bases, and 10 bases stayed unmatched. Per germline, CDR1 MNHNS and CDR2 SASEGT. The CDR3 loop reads CASSGLAGARGNEQFF. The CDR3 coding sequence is TGTGCCAGCAGTGGTCTAGCGGGGGCAAGGGGGAATGAGCAGTTCTTC.

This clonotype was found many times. This chain's CDR3 is CASRGTSDRNEQFF. CDR3 DNA sequence: TGTGCCAGCAGGGGGACCTCCGATCGGAATGAGCAGTTCTTC. The V call is TRBV12-3 or TRBV12-4, the J call TRBJ2-1; D is perhaps TRBD1 or TRBD2 (5 bases each). The length of the CDR3 is 14 residues. Trimming pared 6 bases from V and 7 bases from J, leaving 16 bases between.

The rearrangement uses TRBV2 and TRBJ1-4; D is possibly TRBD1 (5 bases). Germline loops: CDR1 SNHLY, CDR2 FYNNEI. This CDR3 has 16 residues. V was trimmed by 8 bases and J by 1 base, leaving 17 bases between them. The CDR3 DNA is TGTGCCAGCTGCCAGGGCGTGGTTCGAACTAATGAAAAACTGTTTTTT. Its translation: CASCQGVVRTNEKLFF.

In DNA form, the CDR3 reads TGTGCCAGCACCCAGTGGGCGACCTACGAGCAGTACTTC. Residues: CASTQWATYEQYF. The chain employs TRBV6-1 and TRBJ2-7; unclear D gene. The CDR3 has 13 amino acids. Trimming took off 7 bases at V and 2 bases at J, with 12 bases between the two ends. Germline V lookup: CDR1 MNHNS, CDR2 SASEGT.

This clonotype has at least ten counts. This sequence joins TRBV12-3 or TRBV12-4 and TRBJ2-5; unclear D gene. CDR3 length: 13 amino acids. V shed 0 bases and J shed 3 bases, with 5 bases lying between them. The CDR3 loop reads CASSLAVEETQYF. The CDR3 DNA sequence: TGTGCCAGCAGTTTAGCGGTGGAAGAGACCCAGTACTTC.

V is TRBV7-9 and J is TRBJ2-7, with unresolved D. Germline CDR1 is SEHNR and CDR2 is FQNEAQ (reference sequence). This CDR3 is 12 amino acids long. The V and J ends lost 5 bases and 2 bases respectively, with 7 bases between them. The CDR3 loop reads CASSLLPYEQYF. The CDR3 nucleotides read TGTGCCAGCAGCCTCCTCCCCTACGAGCAGTACTTC.